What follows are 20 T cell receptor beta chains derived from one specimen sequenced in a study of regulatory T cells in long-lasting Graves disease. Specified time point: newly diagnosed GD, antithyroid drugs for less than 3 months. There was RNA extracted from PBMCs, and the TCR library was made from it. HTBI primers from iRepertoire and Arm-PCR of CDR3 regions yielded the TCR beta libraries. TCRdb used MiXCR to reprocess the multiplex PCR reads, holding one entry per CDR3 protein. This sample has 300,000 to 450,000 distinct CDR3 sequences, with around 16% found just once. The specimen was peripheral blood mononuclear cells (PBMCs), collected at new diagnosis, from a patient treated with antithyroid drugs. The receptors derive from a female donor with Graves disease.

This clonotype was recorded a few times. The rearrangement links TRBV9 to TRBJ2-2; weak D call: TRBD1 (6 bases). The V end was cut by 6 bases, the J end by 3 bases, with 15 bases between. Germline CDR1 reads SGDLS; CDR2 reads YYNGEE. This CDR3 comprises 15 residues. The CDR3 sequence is CASTQTGLDTGELFF. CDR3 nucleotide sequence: TGTGCCAGCACTCAAACAGGGTTAGACACCGGGGAGCTGTTTTTT.

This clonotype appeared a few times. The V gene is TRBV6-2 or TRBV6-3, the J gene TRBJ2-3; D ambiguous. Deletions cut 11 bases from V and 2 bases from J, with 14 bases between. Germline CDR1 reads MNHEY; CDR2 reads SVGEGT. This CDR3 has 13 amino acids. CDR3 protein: CAGARLDTDTQYF. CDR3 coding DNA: TGTGCCGGCGCGCGGCTGGACACAGATACGCAGTATTTT.

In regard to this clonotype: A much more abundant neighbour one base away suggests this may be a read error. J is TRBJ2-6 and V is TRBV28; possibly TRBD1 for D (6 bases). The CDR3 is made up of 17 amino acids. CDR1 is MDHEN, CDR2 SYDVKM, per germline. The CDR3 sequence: CTSSLRQTGSGANVLTF. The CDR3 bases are TGTACCAGCAGTTTGCGCCAAACAGGGTCTGGGGCCAACGTCCTGACTTTC.

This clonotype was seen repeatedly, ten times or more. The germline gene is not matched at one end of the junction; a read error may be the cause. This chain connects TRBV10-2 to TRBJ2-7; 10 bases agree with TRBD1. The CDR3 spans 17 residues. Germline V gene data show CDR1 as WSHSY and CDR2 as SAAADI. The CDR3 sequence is CASSPDRGQGITYEQYF. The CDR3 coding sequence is TGTGCCAGCAGCCCCGATAGGGGACAGGGGATAACCTACGAGCAGTACTTC.

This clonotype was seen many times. The CDR3 is CASSRQTGDTEAFF. The CDR3 DNA sequence: TGTGCCAGCAGTAGACAGACAGGGGACACTGAAGCTTTCTTT. This chain uses TRBV6-1 with TRBJ1-1; TRBD1 aligns across 8 bases. CDR1 MNHNS and CDR2 SASEGT come from the germline V gene. V lost 5 bases, J lost 3 bases, and 5 bases stayed unmatched. The CDR3 extends over 14 amino acids.

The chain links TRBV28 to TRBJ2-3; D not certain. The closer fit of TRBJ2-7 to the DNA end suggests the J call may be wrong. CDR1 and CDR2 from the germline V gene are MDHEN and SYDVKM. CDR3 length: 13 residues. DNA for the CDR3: TGTGCCAGCATTGACCTCAGAGGCTACGAGCAGTACTTC. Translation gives CASIDLRGYEQYF.

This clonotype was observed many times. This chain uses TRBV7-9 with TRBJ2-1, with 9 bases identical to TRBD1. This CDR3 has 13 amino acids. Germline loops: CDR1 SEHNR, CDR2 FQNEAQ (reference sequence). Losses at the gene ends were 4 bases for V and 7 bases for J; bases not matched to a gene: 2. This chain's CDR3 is CASSSGQGNEQFF. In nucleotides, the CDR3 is TGTGCCAGCAGCTCCGGACAGGGGAATGAGCAGTTCTTC.

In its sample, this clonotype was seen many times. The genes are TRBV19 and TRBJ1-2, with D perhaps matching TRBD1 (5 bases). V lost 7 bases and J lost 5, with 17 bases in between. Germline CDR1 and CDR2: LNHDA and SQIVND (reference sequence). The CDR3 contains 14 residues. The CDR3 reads CASTDHRTGYGYTF. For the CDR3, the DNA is TGTGCCAGTACCGACCACAGGACTGGTTATGGCTACACCTTC.

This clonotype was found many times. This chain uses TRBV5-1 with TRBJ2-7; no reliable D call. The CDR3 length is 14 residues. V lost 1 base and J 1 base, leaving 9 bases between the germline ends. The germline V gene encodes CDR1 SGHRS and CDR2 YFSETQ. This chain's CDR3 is CASSLNLRSYEQYF. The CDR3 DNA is TGCGCCAGCAGCTTGAATTTAAGGTCCTACGAGCAGTACTTC.

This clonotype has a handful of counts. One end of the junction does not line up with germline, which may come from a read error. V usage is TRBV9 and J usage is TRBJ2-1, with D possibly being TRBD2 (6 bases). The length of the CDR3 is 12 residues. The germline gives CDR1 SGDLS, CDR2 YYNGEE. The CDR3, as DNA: TGTGTCAGCAGCGTAAGCGGGAATGAGCAGTTCTTC. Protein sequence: CVSSVSGNEQFF.

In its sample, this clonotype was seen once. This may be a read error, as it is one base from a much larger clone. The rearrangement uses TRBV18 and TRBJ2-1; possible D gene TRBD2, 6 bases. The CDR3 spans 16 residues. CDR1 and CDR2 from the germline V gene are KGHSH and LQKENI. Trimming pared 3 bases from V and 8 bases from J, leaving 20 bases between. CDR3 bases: TGTGCCAGCTCACCGAGCAGGGAGATGTGGAGGGATGAGCAGTTCTTC. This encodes CASSPSREMWRDEQFF. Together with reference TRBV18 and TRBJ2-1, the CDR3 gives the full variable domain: NAGVMQNPRHLVRRRGQEARLRCSPMKGHSHVYWYRQLPEEGLKFMVYLQKENIIDESGMPKERFSAEFPKEGPSILRIQQVVRGDSAAYFCASSPSREMWRDEQFFGPGTRLTVL.

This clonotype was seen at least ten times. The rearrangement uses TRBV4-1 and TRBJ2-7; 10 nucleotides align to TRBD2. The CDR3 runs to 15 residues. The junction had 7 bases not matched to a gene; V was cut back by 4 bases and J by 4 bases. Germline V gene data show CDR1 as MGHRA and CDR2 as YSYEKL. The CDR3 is CASSLPGLATYEQYF. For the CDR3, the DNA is TGCGCCAGCAGCCTACCGGGACTAGCGACGTACGAGCAGTACTTC.

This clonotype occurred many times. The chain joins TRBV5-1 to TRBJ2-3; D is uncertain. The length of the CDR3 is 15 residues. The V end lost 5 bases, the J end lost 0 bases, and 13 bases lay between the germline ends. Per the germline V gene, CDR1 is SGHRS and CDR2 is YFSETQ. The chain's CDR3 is CASRSGTRSTDTQYF. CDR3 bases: TGCGCCAGCAGATCCGGTACCCGAAGCACAGATACGCAGTATTTT.

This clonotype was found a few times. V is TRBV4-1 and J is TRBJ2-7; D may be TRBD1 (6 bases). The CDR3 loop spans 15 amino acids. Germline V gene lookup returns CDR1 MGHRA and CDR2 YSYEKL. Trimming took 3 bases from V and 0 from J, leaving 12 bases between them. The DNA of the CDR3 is TGCGCCAGCAGCCATTTACAGGGATCCTCCTACGAGCAGTACTTC. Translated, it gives CASSHLQGSSYEQYF.

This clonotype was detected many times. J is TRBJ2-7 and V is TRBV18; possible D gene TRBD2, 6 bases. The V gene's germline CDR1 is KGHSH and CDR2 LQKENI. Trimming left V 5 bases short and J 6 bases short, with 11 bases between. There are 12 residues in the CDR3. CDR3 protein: CASSTSRAEQYF. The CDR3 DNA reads TGTGCCAGCTCAACTAGCCGAGCCGAGCAGTACTTC.

CDR3 loop: CASSSGGAQDQPQHF. CDR3 in DNA: TGTGCCAGCAGCTCCGGGGGGGCGCAGGATCAGCCCCAGCATTTT. The rearrangement links TRBV5-6 to TRBJ1-5; maybe TRBD1 (6 bases). Germline lookup yields CDR1 SGHDT and CDR2 YYEEEE. There are 15 residues in the CDR3. V was pared by 3 bases and J by 5 bases, with 15 bases between.

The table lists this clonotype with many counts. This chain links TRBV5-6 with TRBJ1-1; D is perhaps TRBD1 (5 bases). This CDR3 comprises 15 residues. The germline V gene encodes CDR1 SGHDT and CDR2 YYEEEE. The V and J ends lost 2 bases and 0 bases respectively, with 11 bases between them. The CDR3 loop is CASSFSIQVNTEAFF. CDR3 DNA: TGTGCCAGCAGCTTTAGCATACAGGTGAACACTGAAGCTTTCTTT.

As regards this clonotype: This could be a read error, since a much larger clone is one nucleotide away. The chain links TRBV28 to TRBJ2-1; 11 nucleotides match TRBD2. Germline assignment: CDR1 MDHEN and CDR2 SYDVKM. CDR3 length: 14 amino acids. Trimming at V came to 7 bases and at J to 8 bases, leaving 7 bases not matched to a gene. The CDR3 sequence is CASTRLAGWDEQFF. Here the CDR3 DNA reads TGTGCCAGCACGAGACTAGCGGGGTGGGATGAGCAGTTCTTC.

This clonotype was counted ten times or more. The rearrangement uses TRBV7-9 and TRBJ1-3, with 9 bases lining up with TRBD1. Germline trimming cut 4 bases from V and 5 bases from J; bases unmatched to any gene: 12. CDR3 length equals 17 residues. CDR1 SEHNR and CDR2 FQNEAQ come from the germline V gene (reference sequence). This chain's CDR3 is CASSSTWTGVKRNTIYF. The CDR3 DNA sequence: TGTGCCAGCAGCTCGACGTGGACAGGGGTAAAGAGAAACACCATATATTTT.

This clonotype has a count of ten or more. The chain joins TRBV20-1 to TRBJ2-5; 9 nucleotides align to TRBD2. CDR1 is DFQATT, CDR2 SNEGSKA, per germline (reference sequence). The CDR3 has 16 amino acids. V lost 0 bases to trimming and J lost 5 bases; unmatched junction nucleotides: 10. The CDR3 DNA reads TGCAGTGCTAGAGATCGGGCGGCGGGGGGGCTTGAGACCCAGTACTTC. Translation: CSARDRAAGGLETQYF.